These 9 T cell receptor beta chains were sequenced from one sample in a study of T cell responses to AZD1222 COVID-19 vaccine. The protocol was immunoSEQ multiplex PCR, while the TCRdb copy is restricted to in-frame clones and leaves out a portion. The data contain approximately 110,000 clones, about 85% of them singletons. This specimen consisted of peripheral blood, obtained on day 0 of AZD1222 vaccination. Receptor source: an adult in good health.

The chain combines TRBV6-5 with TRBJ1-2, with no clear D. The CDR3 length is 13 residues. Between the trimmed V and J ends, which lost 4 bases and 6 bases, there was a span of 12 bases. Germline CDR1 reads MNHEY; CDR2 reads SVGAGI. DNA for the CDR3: TGTGCCAGCAGTTTTTTCGGTCTTCATGGCTACACCTTC. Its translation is CASSFFGLHGYTF.

Here the CDR3 reads CASSFRRTGGVPNYGYTF. Here the CDR3 DNA reads TGTGCCAGCAGTTTTCGCCGGACAGGCGGAGTTCCTAACTATGGCTACACCTTC. The genes are TRBV27 and TRBJ1-2, with 7 bases that match TRBD1. This CDR3 spans 18 amino acids. V lost 3 bases, J lost 0 bases, and 13 bases stayed unmatched. Looked up from germline, CDR1 is MNHEY and CDR2 is SMNVEV (reference sequence).

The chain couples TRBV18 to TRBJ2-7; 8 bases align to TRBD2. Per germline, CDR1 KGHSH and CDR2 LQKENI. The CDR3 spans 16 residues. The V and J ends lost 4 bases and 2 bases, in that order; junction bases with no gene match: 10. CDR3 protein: CASSREPPGGAYEQYF. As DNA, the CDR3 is TGTGCCAGCTCACGCGAACCCCCGGGGGGGGCCTACGAGCAGTACTTC.

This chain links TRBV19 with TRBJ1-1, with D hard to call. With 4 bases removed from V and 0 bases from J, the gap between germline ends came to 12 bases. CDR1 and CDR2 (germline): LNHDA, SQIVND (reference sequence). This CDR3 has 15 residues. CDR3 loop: CASSTARDLNTEAFF. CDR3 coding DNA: TGTGCCAGTAGTACGGCCCGGGATTTGAACACTGAAGCTTTCTTT.

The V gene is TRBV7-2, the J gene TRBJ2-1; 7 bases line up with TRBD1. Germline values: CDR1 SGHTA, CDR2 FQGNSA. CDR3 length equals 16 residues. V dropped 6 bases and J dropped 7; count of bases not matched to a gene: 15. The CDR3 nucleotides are TGTGCCAGCAGACTTAAGAGCCAGGGGGTTTGGAATGAGCAGTTCTTC. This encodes CASRLKSQGVWNEQFF. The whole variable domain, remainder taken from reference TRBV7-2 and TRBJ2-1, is GAGVSQSPSNKVTEKGKDVELRCDPISGHTALYWYRQSLGQGLEFLIYFQGNSAPDKSGLPSDRFSAERTGGSVSTLTIQRTQQEDSAVYLCASRLKSQGVWNEQFFGPGTRLTVL.

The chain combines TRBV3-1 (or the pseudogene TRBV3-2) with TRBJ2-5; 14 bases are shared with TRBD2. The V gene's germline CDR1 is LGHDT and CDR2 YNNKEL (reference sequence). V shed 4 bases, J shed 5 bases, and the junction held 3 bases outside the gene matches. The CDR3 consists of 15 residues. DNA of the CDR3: TGTGCCAGCAGCCGGGGGACTAGCGGGGGTGAGACCCAGTACTTC. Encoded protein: CASSRGTSGGETQYF.

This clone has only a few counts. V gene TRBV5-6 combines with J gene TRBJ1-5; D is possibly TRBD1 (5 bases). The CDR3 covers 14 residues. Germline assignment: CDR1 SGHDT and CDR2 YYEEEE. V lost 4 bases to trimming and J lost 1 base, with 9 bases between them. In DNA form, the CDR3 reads TGTGCCAGCAGCAGGCCAGGGAGCAATCAGCCCCAGCATTTT. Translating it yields CASSRPGSNQPQHF.

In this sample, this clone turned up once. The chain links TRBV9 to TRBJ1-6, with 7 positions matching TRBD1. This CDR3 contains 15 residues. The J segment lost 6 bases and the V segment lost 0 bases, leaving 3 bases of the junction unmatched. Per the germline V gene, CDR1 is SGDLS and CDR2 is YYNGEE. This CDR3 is CASSVGTGGNSPLHF. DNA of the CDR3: TGTGCCAGCAGCGTAGGGACAGGCGGTAATTCACCCCTCCACTTT.

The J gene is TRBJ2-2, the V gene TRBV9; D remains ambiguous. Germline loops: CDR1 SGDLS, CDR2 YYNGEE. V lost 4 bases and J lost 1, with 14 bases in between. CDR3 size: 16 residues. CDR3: CASSPPGLGNTGELFF. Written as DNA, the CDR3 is TGTGCCAGCAGCCCCCCCGGGCTGGGGAACACCGGGGAGCTGTTTTTT.